The clone carrying this T cell receptor beta chain was picked up many times. What it binds is not known. This entry belongs to a study of T-cell reconstitution after alpha-beta-depleted transplantation in children. Study-level findings and limits: Diversity of TCRbeta at day 60 was high in some patients, arising from surviving recipient T cells and thymic progenitors. Once a year had passed after transplant, T-cell counts and diversity came mostly from newly produced T cells. Expanded clones from the graft, numbering several hundred, reportedly supplied alpha-beta T cells about two months after transplant.

A library of TCRbeta sequences, prepared with unique molecular identifiers, was generated. MiXCR was run by TCRdb on the PCR reads, yielding one entry per CDR3 protein. Here the sample spans 200,000 to 250,000 distinct CDR3 sequences, 11% being singletons. Between the trimmed V and J ends, which lost 4 bases and 6 bases, there was a span of 16 bases. Germline loops: CDR1 SGHRS, CDR2 YFSETQ. The CDR3 length is 15 residues. The TCR sequence derives from a child under two years old with acute myeloid leukemia, due to receive a stem cell transplant. The rearrangement joins TRBV5-1 to TRBJ2-2; D tentatively reads TRBD1 or TRBD2 (5 bases each). The specimen comprised PBMCs, sampled before TCRalphabeta/CD19-depleted stem cell transplant. In nucleotides, the CDR3 is TGCGCCAGCAGCAGGGACGCTCGAACGCCCGGGGAGCTGTTTTTT. This encodes CASSRDARTPGELFF.